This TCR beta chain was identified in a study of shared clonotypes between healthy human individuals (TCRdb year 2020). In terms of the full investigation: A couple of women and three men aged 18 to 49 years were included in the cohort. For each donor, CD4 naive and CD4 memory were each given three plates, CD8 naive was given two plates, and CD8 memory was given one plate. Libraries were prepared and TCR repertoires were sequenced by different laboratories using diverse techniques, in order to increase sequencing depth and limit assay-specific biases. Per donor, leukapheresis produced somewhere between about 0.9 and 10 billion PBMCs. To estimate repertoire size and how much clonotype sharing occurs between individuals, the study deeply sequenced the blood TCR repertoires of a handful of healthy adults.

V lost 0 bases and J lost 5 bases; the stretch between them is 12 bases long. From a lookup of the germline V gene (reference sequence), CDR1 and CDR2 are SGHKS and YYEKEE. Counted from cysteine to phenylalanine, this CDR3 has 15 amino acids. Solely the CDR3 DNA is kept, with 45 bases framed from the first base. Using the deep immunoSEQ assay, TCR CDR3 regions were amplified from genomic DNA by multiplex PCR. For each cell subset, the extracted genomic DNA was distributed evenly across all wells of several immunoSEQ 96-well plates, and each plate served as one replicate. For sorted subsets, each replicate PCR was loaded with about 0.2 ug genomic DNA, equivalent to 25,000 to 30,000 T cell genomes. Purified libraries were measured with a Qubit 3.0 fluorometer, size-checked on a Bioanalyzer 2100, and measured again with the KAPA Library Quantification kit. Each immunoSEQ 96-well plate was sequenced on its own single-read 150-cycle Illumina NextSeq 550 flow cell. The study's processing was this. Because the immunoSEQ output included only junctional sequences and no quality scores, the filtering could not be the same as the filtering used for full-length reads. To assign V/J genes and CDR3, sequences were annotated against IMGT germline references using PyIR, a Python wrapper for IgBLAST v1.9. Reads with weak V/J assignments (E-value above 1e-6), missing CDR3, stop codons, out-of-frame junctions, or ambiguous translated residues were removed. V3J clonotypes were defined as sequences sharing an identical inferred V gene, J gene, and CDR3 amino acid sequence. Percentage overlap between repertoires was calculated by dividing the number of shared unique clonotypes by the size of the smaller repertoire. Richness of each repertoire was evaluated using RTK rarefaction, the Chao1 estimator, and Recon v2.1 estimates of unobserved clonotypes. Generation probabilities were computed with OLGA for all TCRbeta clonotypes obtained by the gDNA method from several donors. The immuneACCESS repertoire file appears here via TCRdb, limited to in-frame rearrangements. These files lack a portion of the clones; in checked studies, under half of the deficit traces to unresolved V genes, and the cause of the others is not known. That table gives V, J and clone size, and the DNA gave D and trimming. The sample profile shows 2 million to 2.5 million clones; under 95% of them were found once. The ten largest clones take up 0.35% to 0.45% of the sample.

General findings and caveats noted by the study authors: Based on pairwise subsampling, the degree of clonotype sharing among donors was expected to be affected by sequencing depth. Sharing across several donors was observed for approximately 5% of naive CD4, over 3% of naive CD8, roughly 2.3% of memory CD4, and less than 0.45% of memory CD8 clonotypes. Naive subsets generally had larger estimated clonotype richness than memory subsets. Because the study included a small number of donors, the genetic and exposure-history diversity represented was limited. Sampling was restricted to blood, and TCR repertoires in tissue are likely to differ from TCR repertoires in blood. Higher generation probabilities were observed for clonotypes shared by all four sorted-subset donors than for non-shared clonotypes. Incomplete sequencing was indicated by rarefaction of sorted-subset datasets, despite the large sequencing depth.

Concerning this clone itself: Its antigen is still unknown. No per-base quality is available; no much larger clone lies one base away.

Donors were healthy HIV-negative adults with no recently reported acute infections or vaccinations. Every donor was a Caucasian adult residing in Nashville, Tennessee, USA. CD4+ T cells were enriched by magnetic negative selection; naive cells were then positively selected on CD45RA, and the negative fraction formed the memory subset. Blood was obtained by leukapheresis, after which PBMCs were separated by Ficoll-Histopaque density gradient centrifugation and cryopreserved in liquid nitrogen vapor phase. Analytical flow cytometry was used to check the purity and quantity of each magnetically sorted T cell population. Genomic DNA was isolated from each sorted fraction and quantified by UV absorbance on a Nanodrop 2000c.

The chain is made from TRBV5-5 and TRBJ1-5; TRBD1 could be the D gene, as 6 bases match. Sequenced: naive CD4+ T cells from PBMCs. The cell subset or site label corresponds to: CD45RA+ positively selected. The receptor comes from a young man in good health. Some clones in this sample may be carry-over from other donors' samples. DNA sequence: TGTGCCAGCAGCTTGGCTGGGGGCGACGATCAGCCCCAGCATTTT. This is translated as CASSLAGGDDQPQHF.